What follows describes a single T cell receptor beta chain. This was the immunoSEQ v3 assay. TCRdb's copy holds only in-frame clones and misses some; the assay was immunoSEQ multiplex PCR. Among about 59,000 clones listed, around 70% were seen once. The sample originates from a study of TIL therapy for anti-PD-1-resistant metastatic lung cancer. Germline CDR1 and CDR2: SGHTA and FQGNSA. V gave up 5 bases and J gave up 6 bases; unmatched junction bases: 4. CDR3 size: 14 residues. Documented time point: pre-treatment sample, taken before nivolumab and TIL therapy. Sequences were derived from blood, sampled at baseline. The clonotype was recovered from a person aged 25-85 years with non-small cell lung cancer. The chain uses TRBV7-2 and TRBJ1-5, with TRBD1 identical over 10 bases. In DNA form, the CDR3 reads TGTGCCAGCAGCCCCGGACAGGGGGGTCAGCCCCAGCATTTT. Translated, it gives CASSPGQGGQPQHF. The full variable domain, in which reference TRBV7-2 and TRBJ1-5 provide the parts outside the CDR3, is GAGVSQSPSNKVTEKGKDVELRCDPISGHTALYWYRQSLGQGLEFLIYFQGNSAPDKSGLPSDRFSAERTGGSVSTLTIQRTQQEDSAVYLCASSPGQGGQPQHFGDGTRLSIL.